This T cell receptor (beta chain) is drawn from a study of blood T cell repertoires in COVID-19. Study as a whole: Samples taken during acute and convalescent COVID-19 were collected in the United States, Italy and Spain.

In the authors' methods: Amplified reference gene primers provided the basis for estimating nucleated cell counts. Clones were read by immunoSEQ multiplex PCR, and TCRdb kept only the in-frame ones, dropping some. The D gene and trimming were derived from the DNA, and the V and J assignments and clone size from that table. The data contain under 400,000 clones, approximately 87% of them seen just once; the ten biggest clones take up 10%. Patients from Seattle were sampled longitudinally, starting during active infection. The CDR3 sequence is 16 residues long. V was shortened by 6 bases and J by 4 bases, with 21 bases between the two germline ends. Germline V gene sequence: CDR1 MNHEY, CDR2 SMNVEV (reference sequence).

The sequenced sample consisted of peripheral blood. The chain couples TRBV27 to TRBJ1-2, with D perhaps TRBD1 (5 bases). This receptor was taken from a woman under 40 with COVID-19, enrolled during active disease. This chain's CDR3 is CASSTYGREFSYGYTF. CDR3 DNA sequence: TGTGCCAGCAGCACTTACGGCAGGGAATTCAGCTATGGCTACACCTTC.